The present T cell receptor beta chain was sequenced within a study of cytomegalovirus exposure and HLA in healthy donors. Study-level findings and limits: The authors confirmed in vitro that a few CMV-associated chains were specific for CMV antigens.

Sequenced by immunoSEQ multiplex PCR; TCRdb stores in-frame clones only, minus some. The data hold over 100,000 clones, with approximately 94% observed a single time. This clone was detected only once. The antigen is undetermined. Sequenced input: PBMCs. This clonotype was sampled from a woman in her late teens or twenties in good health and CMV-seronegative.

CDR3 DNA: TGTGCCAGCAGTTCGCCCGCGGGACTAGCGTCCTACGAGCAGTACTTC. Amino acids: CASSSPAGLASYEQYF. The chain is built from TRBV7-9 and TRBJ2-7; 10 nucleotides align to TRBD2. The J segment lost 1 base and the V segment lost 6 bases, leaving 9 bases of the junction unmatched. Germline V CDR1 and CDR2: SEHNR, FQNEAQ (reference sequence). This CDR3 has 16 residues.